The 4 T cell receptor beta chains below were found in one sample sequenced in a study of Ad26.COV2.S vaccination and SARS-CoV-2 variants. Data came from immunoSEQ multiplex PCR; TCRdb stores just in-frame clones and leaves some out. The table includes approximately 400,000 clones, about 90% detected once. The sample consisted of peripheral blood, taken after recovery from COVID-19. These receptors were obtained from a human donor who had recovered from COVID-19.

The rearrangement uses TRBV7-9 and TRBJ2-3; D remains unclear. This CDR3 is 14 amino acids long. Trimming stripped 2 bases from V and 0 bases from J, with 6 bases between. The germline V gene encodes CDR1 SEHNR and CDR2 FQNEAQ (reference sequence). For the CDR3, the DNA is TGTGCCAGCAGCTTATCCGTAAGCACAGATACGCAGTATTTT. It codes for CASSLSVSTDTQYF. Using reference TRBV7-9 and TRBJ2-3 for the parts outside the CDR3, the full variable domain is DTGVSQNPRHKITKRGQNVTFRCDPISEHNRLYWYRQTLGQGPEFLTYFQNEAQLEKSRLLSDRFSAERPKGSFSTLEIQRTEQGDSAMYLCASSLSVSTDTQYFGPGTRLTVL.

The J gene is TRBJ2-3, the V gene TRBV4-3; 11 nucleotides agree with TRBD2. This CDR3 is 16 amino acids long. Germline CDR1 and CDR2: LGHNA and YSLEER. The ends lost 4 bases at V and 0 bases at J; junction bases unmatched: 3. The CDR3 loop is CASSPRTSGSTDTQYF. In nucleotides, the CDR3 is TGCGCCAGCAGCCCTCGGACTAGCGGGAGCACAGATACGCAGTATTTT.

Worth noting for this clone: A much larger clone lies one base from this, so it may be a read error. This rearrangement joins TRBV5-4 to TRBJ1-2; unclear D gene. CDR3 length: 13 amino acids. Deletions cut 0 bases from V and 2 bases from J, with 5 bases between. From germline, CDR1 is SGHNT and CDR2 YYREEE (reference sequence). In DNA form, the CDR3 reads TGTGCCAGCAGCTTGGGGCAGAACTATGGCTACACCTTC. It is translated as CASSLGQNYGYTF.

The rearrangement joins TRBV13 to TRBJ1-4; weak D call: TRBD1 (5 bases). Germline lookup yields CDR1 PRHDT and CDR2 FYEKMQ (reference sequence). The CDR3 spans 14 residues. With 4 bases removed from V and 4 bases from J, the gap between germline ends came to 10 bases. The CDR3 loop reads CASSYLGGNEKLFF. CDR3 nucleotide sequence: TGTGCCAGCAGCTATCTGGGGGGTAATGAAAAACTGTTTTTT. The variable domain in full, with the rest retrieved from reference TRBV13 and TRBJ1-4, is AAGVIQSPRHLIKEKRETATLKCYPIPRHDTVYWYQQGPGQDPQFLISFYEKMQSDKGSIPDRFSAQQFSDYHSELNMSSLELGDSALYFCASSYLGGNEKLFFGSGTQLSVL.